This TCR beta chain is drawn from a study of OX40 agonist ivuxolimab in advanced cancers. On the study more broadly: Partial responses were achieved by three patients, one with hepatocellular carcinoma and two with cutaneous melanoma.

Details on this clone: Antigen unknown.

The V gene's germline CDR1 is SGHRS and CDR2 YFSETQ. The CDR3 length is 17 residues. J lost 0 bases, V lost 4 bases, and 5 bases had no gene match. Study-wide results and caveats: CD8+ T cells averaged more expanded clones than CD4+. With doses of 0.1 to 3.0 mg/kg, CD4+ and CD8+ blood T cells had undergone clonal expansion by week 6. Some patients who did not respond also had low normalized T-cell clonal expansion.

TCRdb's table, derived via immunoSEQ multiplex PCR, lists solely in-frame clones and lacks some. The table shows about 83,000 clones, with more than 70% occurring only once. The sample was CD4+ or CD8+ T cells sorted from blood, taken in a trial of the OX40 agonist ivuxolimab. The chain uses TRBV5-1 and TRBJ2-6; 9 bases agree with TRBD1. This TCR came from an adult with an advanced solid tumor such as melanoma, head and neck, liver or kidney cancer. CDR3 protein: CASSPQTGGSGANVLTF. CDR3 bases: TGCGCCAGCAGCCCCCAGACAGGGGGCTCTGGGGCCAACGTCCTGACTTTC.